This entry lists 3 T cell receptor beta chains sequenced from one sample in a study of CD8+CD57+ T cells in acquired aplastic anemia. Genomic DNA served as template for TCR beta VDJ and CDR3 profiling. TCRdb itself ran the reads through MiXCR, one entry per CDR3 protein. The data contain some 140,000 distinct CDR3 sequences, approximately 41% of them singletons. The sample was sorted CD4+, CD8+, or CD8+CD57+ T cells (not recorded which) from PBMCs. The receptor set was obtained from a human donor in good health, serving as a control.

On this clonotype itself: A read error may be the cause here, since a much bigger clone is one base away. V gene TRBV9 combines with J gene TRBJ1-6, with D tentatively TRBD1 (5 bases). The CDR3 runs to 17 residues. V was cut by 5 bases and J by 7 bases, with 22 bases left in between. CDR1 and CDR2 from the germline V gene are SGDLS and YYNGEE. For the CDR3, the DNA is TGTGCCAGCAGTCATCTACCATCGACAGCTGCAAATTCACCCCTCCACTTT. Its protein product is CASSHLPSTAANSPLHF.

For this clonotype: A read error may explain this, as a much larger clone is one base away. This chain links TRBV5-4 with TRBJ2-5; D could derive from TRBD1 or TRBD2 (6 bases each). Per germline, CDR1 SGHNT and CDR2 YYREEE (reference sequence). CDR3 length equals 14 residues. CDR3 loop: CASSSNREVETRYF. CDR3 bases: TGTGCCAGCAGCTCAAACAGGGAGGTCGAGACCCGGTACTTC. Complete variable domain (other parts from reference TRBV5-4 and TRBJ2-5): ETGVTQSPTHLIKTRGQQVTLRCSSQSGHNTVSWYQQALGQGPQFIFQYYREEENGRGNFPPRFSGLQFPNYSSELNVNALELDDSALYLCASSSNREVETRYFGPGTRLLVL.

This sequence joins TRBV25-1 and TRBJ2-7; the D is unclear. The V end lost 9 bases, the J end lost 3 bases, and 24 bases lay between the germline ends. CDR3 size: 16 residues. Germline CDR1 MGHDK, CDR2 SYGVNS. The CDR3 region is CARSLRGRNLNYEQYF. CDR3 in DNA: TGTGCCAGAAGCCTCCGAGGACGGAACCTTAACTACGAGCAGTACTTC.